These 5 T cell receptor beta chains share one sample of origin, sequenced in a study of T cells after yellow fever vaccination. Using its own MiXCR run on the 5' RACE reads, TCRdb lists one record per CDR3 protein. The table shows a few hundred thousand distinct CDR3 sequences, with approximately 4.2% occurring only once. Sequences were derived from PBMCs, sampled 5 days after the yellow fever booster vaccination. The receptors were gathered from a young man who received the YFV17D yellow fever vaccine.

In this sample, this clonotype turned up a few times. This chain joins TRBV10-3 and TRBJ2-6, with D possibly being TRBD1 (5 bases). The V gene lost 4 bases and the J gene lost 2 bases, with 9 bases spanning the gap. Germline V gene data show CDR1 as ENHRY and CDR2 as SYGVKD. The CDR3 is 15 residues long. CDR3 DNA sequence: TGTGCCATCAGTGTACAGGCCGCTGGGGCCAACGTCCTGACTTTC. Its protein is CAISVQAAGANVLTF.

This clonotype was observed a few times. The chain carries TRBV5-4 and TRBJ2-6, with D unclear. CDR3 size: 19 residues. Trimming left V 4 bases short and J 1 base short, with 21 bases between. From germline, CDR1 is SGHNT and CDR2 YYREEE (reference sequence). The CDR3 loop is CASSGRGPGGNSGANVLTF. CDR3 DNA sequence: TGTGCCAGCAGCGGCCGCGGCCCTGGTGGCAATTCTGGGGCCAACGTCCTGACTTTC.

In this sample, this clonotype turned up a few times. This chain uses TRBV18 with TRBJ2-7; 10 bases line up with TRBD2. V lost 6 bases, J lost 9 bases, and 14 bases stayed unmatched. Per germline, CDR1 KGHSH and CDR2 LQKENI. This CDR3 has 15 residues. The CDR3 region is CASSPTSSGGLGQYV. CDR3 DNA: TGTGCCAGCTCCCCAACGTCTAGCGGGGGTCTCGGGCAGTACGTC.

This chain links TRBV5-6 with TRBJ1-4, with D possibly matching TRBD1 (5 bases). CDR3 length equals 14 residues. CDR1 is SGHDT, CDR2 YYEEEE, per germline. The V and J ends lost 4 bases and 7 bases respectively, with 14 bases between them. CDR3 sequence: CASSTGTYSEKLFF. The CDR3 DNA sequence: TGTGCCAGCAGCACCGGGACTTACAGTGAAAAACTGTTTTTT.

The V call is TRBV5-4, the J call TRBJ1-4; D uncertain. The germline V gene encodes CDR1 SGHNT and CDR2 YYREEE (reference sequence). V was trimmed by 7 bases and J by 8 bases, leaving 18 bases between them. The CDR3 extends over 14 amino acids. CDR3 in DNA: TGTGCCAGCGTCAGAGCTCTCCTCCTCGAAAAACTGTTTTTT. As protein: CASVRALLLEKLFF.